The 29 T cell receptor beta chains below come from one sample, sequenced in a study of T cells in narcolepsy. TCRdb's table, derived via immunoSEQ multiplex PCR, lists solely in-frame clones and lacks some. The table includes approximately 30,000 clones, approximately 85% detected once. Sequencing was carried out using CD45RA- memory CD4+ T cells from PBMCs. These receptors all stem from a human donor with narcolepsy.

This clone was counted a single time. This chain links TRBV2 with TRBJ1-4; D gene uncertain. CDR3 length: 15 amino acids. V lost 1 base to trimming and J lost 5 bases, with 11 bases between them. Germline V lookup: CDR1 SNHLY, CDR2 FYNNEI. CDR3 bases: TGTGCCAGCAGTGAAGAGCAAGGACTAAATGAAAAACTGTTTTTT. Its protein product is CASSEEQGLNEKLFF.

Turning to this clone: The identical CDR3 is also encoded by other nucleotide sequences in the sample. This chain uses TRBV4-1 with TRBJ2-7, with 9 bases matching TRBD2. The CDR3 is 15 residues long. The V segment lost 1 base and the J segment 10 bases; nucleotides outside the gene matches: 11. Germline assignment: CDR1 MGHRA and CDR2 YSYEKL. The CDR3 is CASSQGDGLAISQYF. The CDR3 DNA sequence: TGCGCCAGCAGCCAAGGCGATGGACTAGCGATAAGCCAGTACTTC.

The gene calls are TRBV6-1 and TRBJ2-3; D possibly matches TRBD1 or TRBD2 (5 bases each). CDR1 and CDR2 (germline): MNHNS, SASEGT. The V end was cut by 4 bases, the J end by 3 bases, with 23 bases between. CDR3 length: 18 residues. DNA of the CDR3: TGTGCCAGCAGTGCTCTTTGGGGGTCTAAGGGGTTTACAGATACGCAGTATTTT. Translating gives CASSALWGSKGFTDTQYF.

V gene TRBV19 combines with J gene TRBJ1-2; TRBD1 agrees at 8 bases. CDR3 length: 14 amino acids. CDR1 is LNHDA and CDR2 is SQIVND in the germline V gene (reference sequence). The junction had 8 bases not matched to a gene; V was cut back by 4 bases and J by 7 bases. The CDR3 nucleotides are TGTGCCAGTAGTACCAGGGGGCGCATTCTTGGCTACACCTTC. Translating it yields CASSTRGRILGYTF.

This sequence joins TRBV27 and TRBJ1-1; no reliable D call. This CDR3 spans 12 amino acids. The V end lost 3 bases, the J end lost 4 bases, and 6 bases lay between the germline ends. Germline CDR1 is MNHEY and CDR2 is SMNVEV (reference sequence). The CDR3 sequence is CASSFAGTEAFF. CDR3 DNA sequence: TGTGCCAGCAGTTTCGCAGGCACTGAAGCTTTCTTT.

V gene TRBV19 combines with J gene TRBJ1-6; 8 positions agree with TRBD1. Germline assignment: CDR1 LNHDA and CDR2 SQIVND (reference sequence). This CDR3 has 13 residues. The ends lost 6 bases at V and 8 bases at J; junction bases unmatched: 3. The CDR3 reads CASRDRVDSPLHF. CDR3 sequence (DNA): TGTGCCAGTAGGGACAGGGTGGATTCACCCCTCCACTTT.

V gene TRBV5-1 combines with J gene TRBJ2-3; D gene uncertain. With 4 bases removed from V and 6 bases from J, the gap between germline ends came to 12 bases. The CDR3 contains 13 residues. The germline CDR1 and CDR2 sequences are SGHRS and YFSETQ. The CDR3 nucleotides are TGCGCCAGCAGCGCCGCGCCAATGGATACGCAGTATTTT. It codes for CASSAAPMDTQYF.

The J gene is TRBJ1-6, the V gene TRBV10-3, with a weak D call TRBD1 (5 bases). Deletions cut 10 bases from V and 9 bases from J, with 22 bases between. The CDR3 consists of 15 residues. The germline V gene has CDR1 ENHRY and CDR2 SYGVKD. The CDR3, as DNA: TGTGCCACCATGATTTCCCGGGACGGGGGTTCACCCCTCCACTTT. Encoded protein: CATMISRDGGSPLHF.

This clone appeared once. The chain carries TRBV29-1 and TRBJ2-1; 11 bases match TRBD2. With V trimmed by 6 bases and J by 4 bases, 8 bases remained unmatched. Germline V gene lookup returns CDR1 SQVTM and CDR2 ANQGSEA. The CDR3 length is 15 residues. The CDR3 DNA reads TGCAGCGTGAGGGCTAGCGGGGGGCTATACAATGAGCAGTTCTTC. Protein product: CSVRASGGLYNEQFF.

The gene calls are TRBV5-1 and TRBJ1-1; 10 bases agree with TRBD1. Germline CDR1 reads SGHRS; CDR2 reads YFSETQ. The CDR3 consists of 15 residues. J gave up 4 bases and V 3 bases, and 6 bases lay outside the gene matches. Here the CDR3 DNA reads TGCGCCAGCAGCTCGACAGGGGGCTCGACCACTGAAGCTTTCTTT. It specifies CASSSTGGSTTEAFF. Using reference TRBV5-1 and TRBJ1-1 for the parts outside the CDR3, the full variable domain is KAGVTQTPRYLIKTRGQQVTLSCSPISGHRSVSWYQQTPGQGLQFLFEYFSETQRNKGNFPGRFSGRQFSNSRSEMNVSTLELGDSALYLCASSSTGGSTTEAFFGQGTRLTVV.

This chain links TRBV28 with TRBJ1-5; D is undetermined. Germline V gene sequence: CDR1 MDHEN, CDR2 SYDVKM. Trimming left V 5 bases short and J 6 bases short, with 8 bases between. CDR3 length equals 12 residues. As DNA, the CDR3 is TGTGCCAGCAGTCCTTGGGGTCAGCCCCAGCATTTT. It specifies CASSPWGQPQHF.

This sequence joins TRBV6-6 and TRBJ2-7; D is perhaps TRBD1 (6 bases). The CDR3 contains 15 residues. Trimming took off 4 bases at V and 1 base at J, with 14 bases between the two ends. The germline gives CDR1 MNHNY, CDR2 SVGAGI (reference sequence). The CDR3 here is CASSSPRDNSYEQYF. The CDR3 bases are TGTGCCAGCAGTTCACCACGGGACAATTCCTACGAGCAGTACTTC.

The V and J genes are TRBV25-1 and TRBJ1-4; D unresolved. V lost 5 bases and J 0 bases, leaving 4 bases between the germline ends. CDR3 length: 13 amino acids. From germline, CDR1 is MGHDK and CDR2 SYGVNS. The CDR3 sequence: CASSNPTNEKLFF. CDR3 coding DNA: TGTGCCAGCAGTAACCCAACTAATGAAAAACTGTTTTTT.

The chain recombines TRBV9 with TRBJ2-3; D gene unclear. Germline V gene data show CDR1 as SGDLS and CDR2 as YYNGEE. This CDR3 is 15 amino acids long. V was pared by 4 bases and J by 8 bases, with 20 bases between. CDR3 coding DNA: TGTGCCAGCAGCCCGGAACACCGCTTGCGACGTACGCAGTATTTT. This encodes CASSPEHRLRRTQYF.

This clone showed up just a few times. V is TRBV28 and J is TRBJ2-5, with D tentatively TRBD1 (6 bases). Germline CDR1 is MDHEN and CDR2 is SYDVKM. Deletions cut 2 bases from V and 4 bases from J, with 8 bases between. The CDR3 is made up of 13 amino acids. CDR3: CASSLTGRETQYF. CDR3 nucleotide sequence: TGTGCCAGCAGTTTAACAGGGCGAGAGACCCAGTACTTC.

The rearrangement uses TRBV29-1 and TRBJ1-2, with 7 bases matching TRBD1. The V gene's germline CDR1 is SQVTM and CDR2 ANQGSEA. The CDR3 covers 15 residues. V dropped 6 bases and J dropped 6; count of bases not matched to a gene: 16. The CDR3 DNA reads TGCAGCGTCGCACAACAGGGGAGTGGACGTGATGGCTACACCTTC. Encoded protein: CSVAQQGSGRDGYTF. The full variable domain, completed using reference TRBV29-1 and TRBJ1-2, is SAVISQKPSRDICQRGTSLTIQCQVDSQVTMMFWYRQQPGQSLTLIATANQGSEATYESGFVIDKFPISRPNLTFSTLTVSNMSPEDSSIYLCSVAQQGSGRDGYTFGSGTRLTVV.

The chain uses TRBV5-8 and TRBJ2-2; maybe TRBD1 (5 bases). V dropped 4 bases and J dropped 3 bases, with 10 bases sitting between them. This CDR3 has 14 amino acids. CDR1 and CDR2 (germline): SGHTS, YDEGEE. The CDR3 loop reads CASSIDSYTGELFF. The CDR3 coding sequence is TGTGCCAGCAGCATAGACAGTTACACCGGGGAGCTGTTTTTT.

This chain links TRBV28 with TRBJ1-5; D gene uncertain. V was clipped by 6 bases and J by 0 bases, with 6 bases between them. CDR3 length: 13 residues. Germline V gene data show CDR1 as MDHEN and CDR2 as SYDVKM. CDR3 DNA: TGTGCCAGCAGATTGGATAGCAATCAGCCCCAGCATTTT. As protein: CASRLDSNQPQHF.

The chain couples TRBV7-2 to TRBJ2-7; D perhaps matches TRBD2 (7 bases). Trimming stripped 7 bases from V and 6 bases from J, with 19 bases between. Germline V gene lookup returns CDR1 SGHTA and CDR2 FQGNSA. CDR3 length equals 14 residues. The CDR3 nucleotides are TGTGCCAGCACCCAAGGGAGGGGGTCCACCGAGCAGTACTTC. Its protein is CASTQGRGSTEQYF.

This chain joins TRBV10-2 and TRBJ2-3; 7 bases agree with TRBD2. V trimming: 3 bases; J trimming: 4 bases; junction bases outside the gene matches: 4. This CDR3 contains 14 residues. CDR1 is WSHSY, CDR2 SAAADI, per germline. The CDR3 DNA reads as TGCGCCAGCAGTGACGCGGGGGTCTCAGATACGCAGTATTTT. Translation: CASSDAGVSDTQYF.

DNA of the CDR3: TGTGCCAGCAGCCTGAACCCGGGACTTATTACTTCTGGAAACACCATATATTTT. This codes for CASSLNPGLITSGNTIYF. This chain connects TRBV5-4 to TRBJ1-3, with D perhaps TRBD1 (5 bases). Germline V gene lookup returns CDR1 SGHNT and CDR2 YYREEE (reference sequence). The germline V and J ends were trimmed by 4 bases and 1 base, with 21 bases remaining between them. The CDR3 runs to 18 residues.

The chain couples TRBV5-1 to TRBJ2-7, with TRBD2 matching over 10 bases. The CDR3 sequence is 18 residues long. Germline lookup yields CDR1 SGHRS and CDR2 YFSETQ. V was pared by 4 bases and J by 2 bases, with 15 bases of the junction left unmatched. This CDR3 is CASSLRAGASGGTYEQYF. The CDR3 region has the DNA TGCGCCAGCAGCCTTAGAGCCGGGGCTAGCGGGGGCACCTACGAGCAGTACTTC.

The rearrangement links TRBV28 to TRBJ1-1; 10 bases line up with TRBD1. The V gene's germline CDR1 is MDHEN and CDR2 SYDVKM. The CDR3 consists of 15 residues. The V segment lost 7 bases and the J segment 5 bases; nucleotides outside the gene matches: 10. The CDR3 loop reads CASTLSTGGRTEAFF. The CDR3, as DNA: TGTGCCAGCACCCTATCGACAGGGGGCAGGACTGAAGCTTTCTTT.

V is TRBV5-4 and J is TRBJ2-5, with D maybe TRBD1 (6 bases). TRBJ2-7 explains the end of the DNA better; the J call may be wrong. The CDR3 totals 13 residues. From germline, CDR1 is SGHNT and CDR2 YYREEE (reference sequence). CDR3 sequence (DNA): TGTGCCAGCAGCTTGGTCAGGGGCCACGAGCAGTACTTC. Protein sequence: CASSLVRGHEQYF.

Concerning this clone: This sample includes further DNA sequences coding for the same CDR3. This chain uses TRBV19 with TRBJ1-2; D unclear. This CDR3 is built from 12 residues. The ends were cut back, 5 bases at V and 3 bases at J, with 7 bases in the middle. From germline, CDR1 is LNHDA and CDR2 SQIVND (reference sequence). The CDR3 region is CASSARHYGYTF. The CDR3 region has the DNA TGTGCCAGTAGTGCAAGACACTATGGCTACACCTTC. The entire variable domain, with the rest obtained from reference TRBV19 and TRBJ1-2, is as follows: DGGITQSPKYLFRKEGQNVTLSCEQNLNHDAMYWYRQDPGQGLRLIYYSQIVNDFQKGDIAEGYSVSREKKESFPLTVTSAQKNPTAFYLCASSARHYGYTFGSGTRLTVV.

V and J are TRBV2 and TRBJ1-1; no definite D call. The germline V and J ends were trimmed by 6 bases and 1 base, with 12 bases remaining between them. CDR3 size: 14 residues. Looked up from germline, CDR1 is SNHLY and CDR2 is FYNNEI. In DNA form, the CDR3 reads TGTGCCAGCAGATTGAAGGGCAAGAACACTGAAGCTTTCTTT. Amino acids: CASRLKGKNTEAFF.

V and J are TRBV6-1 and TRBJ1-5; the D gene is possibly TRBD1 (6 bases). Germline CDR1 is MNHNS and CDR2 is SASEGT. V was pared by 3 bases and J by 7 bases, with 16 bases between. The CDR3 has 15 residues. Here the CDR3 DNA reads TGTGCCAGCAGTGACTGGAACAGGGTTGGGCAGCCCCAGCATTTT. It translates to CASSDWNRVGQPQHF.

This chain links TRBV14 with TRBJ1-1; maybe TRBD1 (6 bases). The V end was cut by 3 bases, the J end by 8 bases, with 16 bases between. This CDR3 comprises 14 residues. The germline V gene encodes CDR1 SGHDN and CDR2 FVKESK. The CDR3 protein is CASSQHTGMAEAFF. Here the CDR3 DNA reads TGTGCCAGCAGCCAGCATACAGGGATGGCCGAAGCTTTCTTT.

In this sample, this clone turned up once. V and J are TRBV28 and TRBJ1-1, with D uncertain. The CDR3 spans 16 residues. Germline assignment: CDR1 MDHEN and CDR2 SYDVKM. V was clipped by 2 bases and J by 0 bases, with 13 bases between them. CDR3 bases: TGTGCCAGCAGTTTACGGGATTTGGTGATGAACACTGAAGCTTTCTTT. Protein sequence: CASSLRDLVMNTEAFF.